This T cell receptor (beta chain) was observed in a study of T cell repertoires in cytomegalovirus infection. Study as a whole: Used in the study were CMV epitopes, some recently identified and HLA-C-restricted, others well-studied and HLA-B-restricted. It can be stated that public TCR beta signatures indicated CMV infection as well as a matching HLA type. Study-wide results and limits: Predominance within the ex vivo response was attributable to HLA-C-restricted CMV-specific TCR beta clonotypes. Pooled public TCR beta family frequency picked out CMV carriers with the relevant HLA.

One entry per CDR3 protein, called by TCRdb with MiXCR from the reads. Here the sample spans approximately 910,000 distinct CDR3 sequences, roughly 30% being singletons. As regards this clonotype: Its antigen remains unknown.

CDR3 length: 14 amino acids. Germline V gives CDR1 MGHRA, CDR2 YSYEKL. Trimming cost V 4 bases and J 6 bases, with 15 bases left between them. The V gene is TRBV4-1, the J gene TRBJ1-1; D is undetermined. The starting material was cultured CD8+ T cells from PBMCs, obtained from culture after CMV antigen stimulation. The TCR was taken from a human donor in good health (CMV status not recorded). Some clones in this sample may be carry-over from other donors' samples. CDR3 nucleotides: TGCGCCAGCAGCCCCGCTTTAGGCAATCCTGAAGCTTTCTTT. Translating it yields CASSPALGNPEAFF.